This TCR beta chain was sequenced for a study of blood T cell repertoires in COVID-19. Study background: From T cells, B-cell-depleted T cells, or PBMCs came the material, which was cDNA or gDNA.

Data came from immunoSEQ multiplex PCR; TCRdb stores just in-frame clones and leaves some out. The sample has roughly 220,000 clones, roughly 79% seen once. Germline V CDR1 and CDR2: LNHDA, SQIVND (reference sequence). This CDR3 comprises 14 residues. V shed 5 bases and J shed 1 base, with 12 bases lying between them. The chain recombines TRBV19 with TRBJ2-7; possibly TRBD1 for D (6 bases). This receptor was identified in a man in his forties who had recovered from COVID-19. Sequencing was performed on PBMCs or T cells enriched from blood (not recorded which). As DNA, the CDR3 is TGTGCCAGTAGTGCCGACAGGTGGTCCTACGAGCAGTACTTC. Protein sequence: CASSADRWSYEQYF.